This is a list of T cell receptor beta chains from one sample in a study of identifying expanded T cells in peripheral blood. This table comes from immunoSEQ multiplex PCR, and its TCRdb copy is limited to in-frame clones, with some not included. The sample holds around 91,000 clones, around 88% seen once. Sequencing input: blood. The origin of the receptors is a person between 18 and 75 years old in good health. The CDR3 runs from the conserved cysteine through the conserved F or W. Fields, in order: D gene, clone size, J gene, V gene, CDR3 DNA, CDR3 protein. D genes are given only for firm matches. Clone size is shown for a subset of rows, as once, few, many or a class of expanded clone.

>-|-|TRBJ1-1|TRBV6-5
TGTGCCAGCAGTTACAGCGACAGGAACACTGAAGCTTTCTTT
CASSYSDRNTEAFF
>-|-|TRBJ2-1|TRBV6-4
TGTGCCAGCAGTGACTCGACTTCACCTGGCAATGAGCAGTTCTTC
CASSDSTSPGNEQFF
>-|-|TRBJ1-4|TRBV27
TGTGCCAGCCATAAGTCAGGGCTTACTGAAAAACTGTTTTTT
CASHKSGLTEKLFF
>TRBD2|-|TRBJ2-1|TRBV9
TGTGCCAGCAGCGGTAGCGGGAGGCCGCACAATGAGCAGTTCTTC
CASSGSGRPHNEQFF
>TRBD2|-|TRBJ2-1|TRBV5-1
TGCGCCAGCAGCCTCACTAGCGGGAGTCACAATGAGCAGTTCTTC
CASSLTSGSHNEQFF
>TRBD1|-|TRBJ2-1|TRBV6-6
TGTGCCAGCAGCTCGACAGGGTACAATGAGCAGTTCTTC
CASSSTGYNEQFF
>-|-|TRBJ2-7|TRBV18
TGTGCCAGCTCACCACGGTCGGACTCCTACGAGCAGTACTTC
CASSPRSDSYEQYF
>TRBD1|-|TRBJ2-7|TRBV9
TGTGCCAGCAGCGTAGGACAGGGATACGACGAGCAGTACTTC
CASSVGQGYDEQYF
>-|-|TRBJ1-1|TRBV18
TGTGCCAGCTCACCAAACGACGGGGGAAGTTCAGCTTTCTTT
CASSPNDGGSSAFF
>-|once|TRBJ1-1|TRBV1
TGCACCAGCAGCCGAGGAGGGGGGAACACTGAAGCTTTCTTT
CTSSRGGGNTEAFF
>TRBD1|-|TRBJ2-7|TRBV30
TGTGCCTGGAGTGTGGGACAGGCCTCCTCCTACGAGCAGTACTTC
CAWSVGQASSYEQYF
>-|-|TRBJ1-1|TRBV7-9
TGTGCCAGCAGCCGACCAGAGGACACTGAAGCTTTCTTT
CASSRPEDTEAFF
>-|-|TRBJ2-3|TRBV9
TGTGCCAGCAGCGTAGGAGAGGATACGCAGTATTTT
CASSVGEDTQYF